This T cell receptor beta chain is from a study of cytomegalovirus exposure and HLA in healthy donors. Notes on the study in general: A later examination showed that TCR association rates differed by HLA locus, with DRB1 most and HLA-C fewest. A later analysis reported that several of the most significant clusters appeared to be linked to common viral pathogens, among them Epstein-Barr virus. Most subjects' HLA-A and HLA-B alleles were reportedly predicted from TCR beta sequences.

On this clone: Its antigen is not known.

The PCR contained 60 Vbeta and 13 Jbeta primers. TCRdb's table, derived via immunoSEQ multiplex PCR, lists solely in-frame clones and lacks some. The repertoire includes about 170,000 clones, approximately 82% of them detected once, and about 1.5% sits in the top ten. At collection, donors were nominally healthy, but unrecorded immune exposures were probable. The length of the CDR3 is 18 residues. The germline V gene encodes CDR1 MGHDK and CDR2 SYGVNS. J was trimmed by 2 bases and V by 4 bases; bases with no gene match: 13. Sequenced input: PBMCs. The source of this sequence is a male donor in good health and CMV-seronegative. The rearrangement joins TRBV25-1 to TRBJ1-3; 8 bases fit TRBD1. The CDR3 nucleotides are TGTGCCAGCAGTGTCGGGACAGGCTTAAGTTCCGCTGGAAACACCATATATTTT. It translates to CASSVGTGLSSAGNTIYF.